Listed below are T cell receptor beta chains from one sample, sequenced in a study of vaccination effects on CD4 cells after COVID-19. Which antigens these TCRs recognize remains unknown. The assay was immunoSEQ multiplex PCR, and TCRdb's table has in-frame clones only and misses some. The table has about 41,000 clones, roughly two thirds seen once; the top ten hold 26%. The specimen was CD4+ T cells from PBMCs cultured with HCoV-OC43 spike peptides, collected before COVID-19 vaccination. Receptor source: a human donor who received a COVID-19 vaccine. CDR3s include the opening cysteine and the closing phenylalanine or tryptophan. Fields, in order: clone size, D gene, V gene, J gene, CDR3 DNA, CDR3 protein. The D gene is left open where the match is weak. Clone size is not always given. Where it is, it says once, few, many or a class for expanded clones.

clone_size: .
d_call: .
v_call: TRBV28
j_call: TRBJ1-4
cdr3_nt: TGTGCCAGCAGTACGTTAAATGAAAAACTGTTTTTT
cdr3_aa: CASSTLNEKLFF

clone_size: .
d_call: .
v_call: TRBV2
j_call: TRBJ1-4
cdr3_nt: TGTGCCAGCAGGGACACTTTAAGGGAAAAACTGTTTTTT
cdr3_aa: CASRDTLREKLFF

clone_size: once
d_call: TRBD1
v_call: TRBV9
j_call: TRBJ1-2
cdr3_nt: TGTGCCAGCAGCGTAGCTCTCGACAGGGCTGATGGCTACACCTTC
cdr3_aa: CASSVALDRADGYTF

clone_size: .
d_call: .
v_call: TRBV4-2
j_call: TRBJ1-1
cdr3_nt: TGTGCCAGCAGCCACCAGGGGTCCGACACTGAAGCTTTCTTT
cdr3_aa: CASSHQGSDTEAFF

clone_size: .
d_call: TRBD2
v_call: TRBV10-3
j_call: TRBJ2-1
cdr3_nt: TGTGCCATCAAAGAAGCGGGGGCGGTCTACAATGAGCAGTTCTTC
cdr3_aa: CAIKEAGAVYNEQFF

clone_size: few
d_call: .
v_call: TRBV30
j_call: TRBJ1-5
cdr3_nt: TGTGCCTGGAGTGTATTGAGCAATCAGCCCCAGCATTTT
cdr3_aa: CAWSVLSNQPQHF

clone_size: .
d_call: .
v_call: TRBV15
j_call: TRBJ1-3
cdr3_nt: TGTGCCACCAGCAGCAGTGGGGGGAACACCATATATTTT
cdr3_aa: CATSSSGGNTIYF

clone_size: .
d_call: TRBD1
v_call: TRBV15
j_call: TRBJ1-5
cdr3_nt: TGTGCCCCAACCTACAGGGGAAGCAATCAGCCCCAGCATTTT
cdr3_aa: CAPTYRGSNQPQHF

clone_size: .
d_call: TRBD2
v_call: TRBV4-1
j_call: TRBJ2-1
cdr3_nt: TGCGCCAGCAGCCGGGGCGGGCTAGCGGGATTGGGGAATGAGCAGTTCTTC
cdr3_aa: CASSRGGLAGLGNEQFF

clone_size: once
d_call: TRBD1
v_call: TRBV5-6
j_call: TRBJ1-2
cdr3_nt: TGTGCCAGCAGCTTGCGGGACAGGGGGGTGTACGGCTACACCTTC
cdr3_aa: CASSLRDRGVYGYTF

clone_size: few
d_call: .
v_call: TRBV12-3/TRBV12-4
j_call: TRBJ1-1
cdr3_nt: TGTGCCCCCCGGGGCAGGGATGCTGAAGCTTTCTTT
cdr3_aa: CAPRGRDAEAFF

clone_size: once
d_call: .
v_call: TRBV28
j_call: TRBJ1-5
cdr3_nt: TGTGCCAGCAGTTTCAGCACTAATCAGCCCCAGCATTTT
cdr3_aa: CASSFSTNQPQHF

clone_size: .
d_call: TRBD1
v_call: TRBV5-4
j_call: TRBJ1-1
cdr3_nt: TGTGCCAGCAGCTTGCCGGGACAGGGGACCACTGAAGCTTTCTTT
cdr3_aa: CASSLPGQGTTEAFF

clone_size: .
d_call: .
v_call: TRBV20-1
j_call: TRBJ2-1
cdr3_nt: TGCAGTGCTACCGGGAACAATGAGCAGTTCTTC
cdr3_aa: CSATGNNEQFF

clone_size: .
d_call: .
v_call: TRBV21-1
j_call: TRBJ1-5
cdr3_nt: TGTGCCAGCAGCCCGCTCGGGGGTCGTCAGCCCCAGCATTTT
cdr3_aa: CASSPLGGRQPQHF

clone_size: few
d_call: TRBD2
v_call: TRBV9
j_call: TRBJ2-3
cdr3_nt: TGTGCCAGCAGCGTAGTAGGGACTAGCGGGGGAGGTAGCACAGATACGCAGTATTTT
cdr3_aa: CASSVVGTSGGGSTDTQYF

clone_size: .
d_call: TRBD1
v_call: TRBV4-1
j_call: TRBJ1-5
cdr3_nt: TGCGCCAGCAGCCCCGCCGGAGGGGGCACGCCATGGAGCAATCAGCCCCAGCATTTT
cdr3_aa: CASSPAGGGTPWSNQPQHF

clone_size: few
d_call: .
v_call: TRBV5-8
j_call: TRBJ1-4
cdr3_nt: TGTGCCAGCAGCTTGGGGGCCAGGGGTAATGAAAAACTGTTTTTT
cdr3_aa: CASSLGARGNEKLFF

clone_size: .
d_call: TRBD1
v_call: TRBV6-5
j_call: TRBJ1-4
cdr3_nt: TGTGCCAGCTCGGACAGGGGCGGCAGTAATGAAAAACTGTTTTTT
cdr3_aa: CASSDRGGSNEKLFF

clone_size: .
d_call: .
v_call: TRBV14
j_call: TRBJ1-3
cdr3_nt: TGTGCCAGCAGCCAAGAGCGGGCCTACTCTGGAAACACCATATATTTT
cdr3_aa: CASSQERAYSGNTIYF

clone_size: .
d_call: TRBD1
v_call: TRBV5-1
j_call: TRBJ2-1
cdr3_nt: TGCGCCAGCAGCTTGGAGGGGACAGAATACAATGAGCAGTTCTTC
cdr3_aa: CASSLEGTEYNEQFF

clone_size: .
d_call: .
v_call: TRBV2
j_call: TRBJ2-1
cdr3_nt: TGTGCCAGCAGTGGGGCGGACCGACATGAGCAGTTCTTC
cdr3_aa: CASSGADRHEQFF

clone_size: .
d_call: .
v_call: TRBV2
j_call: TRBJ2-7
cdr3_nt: TGTGCCAGCAGTGGGGGTAGCTCCTACGAGCAGTACTTC
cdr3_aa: CASSGGSSYEQYF

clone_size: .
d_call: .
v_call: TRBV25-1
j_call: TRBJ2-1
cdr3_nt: TGTGCCAGCAGTGAGGGGGACAATAATGAGCAGTTCTTC
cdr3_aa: CASSEGDNNEQFF

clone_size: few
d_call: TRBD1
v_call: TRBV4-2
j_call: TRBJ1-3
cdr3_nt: TGTGCCAGCAGCCAGACCCGGGGACAGGGCTGGGGGGGCCTCTCTGGAAACACCATATATTTT
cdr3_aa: CASSQTRGQGWGGLSGNTIYF

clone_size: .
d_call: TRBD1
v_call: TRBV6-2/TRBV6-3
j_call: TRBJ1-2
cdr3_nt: TGTGCCAGCAGTTATCTACGGACAGGTGGCAGGAACTATGGCTACACCTTC
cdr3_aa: CASSYLRTGGRNYGYTF

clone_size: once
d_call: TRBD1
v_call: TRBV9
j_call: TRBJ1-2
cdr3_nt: TGTGCCAGCAGTGCCGGGACAGACAATAAGCCTCGGGGCTATGGCTACACCTTC
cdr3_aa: CASSAGTDNKPRGYGYTF

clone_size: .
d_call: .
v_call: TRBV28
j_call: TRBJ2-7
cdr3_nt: TGTGCCACCCGCAATACCCAGGGTTACGAGCAGTACTTC
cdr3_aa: CATRNTQGYEQYF

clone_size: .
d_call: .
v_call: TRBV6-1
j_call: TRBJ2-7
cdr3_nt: TGTGCCAGCAGTGAAGCCGTACCCTCTGGGAGCTACGAGCAGTACTTC
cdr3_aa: CASSEAVPSGSYEQYF

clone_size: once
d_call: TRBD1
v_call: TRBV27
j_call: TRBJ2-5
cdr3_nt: TGTGCCAGCAGTCCCCGACAGGGATTCGGGGAGACCCAGTACTTC
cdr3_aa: CASSPRQGFGETQYF

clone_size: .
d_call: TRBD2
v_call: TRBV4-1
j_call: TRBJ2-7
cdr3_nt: TGCGCCAGCAGCAATGGGACTAGCGGGAGAAGGTCGTACTTC
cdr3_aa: CASSNGTSGRRSYF

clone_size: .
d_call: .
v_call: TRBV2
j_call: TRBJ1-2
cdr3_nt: TGTGCCAGCGACAGAGGAGCTAACTATGGCTACACCTTC
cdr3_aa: CASDRGANYGYTF

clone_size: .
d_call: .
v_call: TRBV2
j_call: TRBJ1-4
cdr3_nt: TGTGCCAGCAGTGAAGGCCGGACGGGCTTTAATGAAAAACTGTTTTTT
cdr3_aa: CASSEGRTGFNEKLFF

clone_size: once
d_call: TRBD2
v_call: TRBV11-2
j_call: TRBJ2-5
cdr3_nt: TGTGCCAGCAGCGGACTAGCGGGAGAGACCCAGTACTTC
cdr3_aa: CASSGLAGETQYF

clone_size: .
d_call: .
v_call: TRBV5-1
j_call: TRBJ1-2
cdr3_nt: TGCGCCAGCAGCTTGGCGCTTAACTATGGCTACACCTTC
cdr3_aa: CASSLALNYGYTF

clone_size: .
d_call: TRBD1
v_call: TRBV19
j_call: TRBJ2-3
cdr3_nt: TGTGCCAGTAGTATTAGGGGACAGACCACAGATACGCAGTATTTT
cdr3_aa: CASSIRGQTTDTQYF

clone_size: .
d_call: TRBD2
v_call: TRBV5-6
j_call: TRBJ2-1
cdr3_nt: TGTGCCAGCAGCTTTCTTTCTAGCGGGAGCTGGAATGAGCAGTTCTTC
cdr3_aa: CASSFLSSGSWNEQFF

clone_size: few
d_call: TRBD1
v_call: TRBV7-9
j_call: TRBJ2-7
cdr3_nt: TGTGCCAGCAGCCTCAGGGACAGGCTCGCCTACGAGCAGTACTTC
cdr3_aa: CASSLRDRLAYEQYF

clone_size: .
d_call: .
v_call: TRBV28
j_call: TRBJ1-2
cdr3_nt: TGTGCCGCCCGATCAGGGGCCGCTACCGGTGGCTACACCTTC
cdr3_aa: CAARSGAATGGYTF

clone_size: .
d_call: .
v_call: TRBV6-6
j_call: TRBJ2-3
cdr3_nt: TGTGCCAGCACCCGTAGCACAGATACGCAGTATTTT
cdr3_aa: CASTRSTDTQYF

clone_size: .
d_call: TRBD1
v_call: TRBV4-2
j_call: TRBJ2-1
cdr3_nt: TGTGCCAGCAGCCTTACAGGGGGTGAGCAGTTCTTC
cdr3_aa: CASSLTGGEQFF

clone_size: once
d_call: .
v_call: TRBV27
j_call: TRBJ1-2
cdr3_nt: TGTGCCAGCAGTTTATCATCCGTCTATGGCTACACCTTC
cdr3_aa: CASSLSSVYGYTF

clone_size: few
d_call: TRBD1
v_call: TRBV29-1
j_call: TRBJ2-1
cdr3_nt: TGCAGCGTTGAGGTCGTTCAGGGGGTGAATGAGCAGTTCTTC
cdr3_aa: CSVEVVQGVNEQFF

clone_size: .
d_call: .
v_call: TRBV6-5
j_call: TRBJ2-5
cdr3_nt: TGTGCCAGCAGTTACTCGATCGTAGCAGGGCAAGAGACCCAGTACTTC
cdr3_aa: CASSYSIVAGQETQYF